The 21 T cell receptor beta chains below all came from one sample that was sequenced in a study of CD8+CD57+ T cells in acquired aplastic anemia. For sequencing, patients were chosen who had shown expansion of CD8+CD57+ cells by flow cytometry. The use of genomic DNA as template underpinned the TCR beta VDJ and CDR3 profiling. Each CDR3 protein gets one entry after TCRdb re-called the reads with MiXCR. The sample carries roughly 180,000 distinct CDR3 sequences, roughly 63% recorded once. The sequenced sample consisted of sorted CD4+, CD8+, or CD8+CD57+ T cells (not recorded which) from PBMCs. These receptors all stem from a human donor with aplastic anemia.

The gene calls are TRBV24-1 and TRBJ2-1, with 9 bases aligning to TRBD1. The V gene end was trimmed by 4 bases and the J gene end by 3 bases; junction bases not matched to a gene: 9. The CDR3 totals 17 residues. Germline V CDR1 and CDR2: KGHDR, SFDVKD. CDR3 sequence: CATSDPGQGSYYNEQFF. Here the CDR3 DNA reads TGTGCCACCAGTGACCCGGGACAGGGTAGTTACTACAATGAGCAGTTCTTC.

V is TRBV20-1 and J is TRBJ1-1; D not certain. Trimming left V 4 bases short and J 4 bases short, with 19 bases between. The germline gives CDR1 DFQATT, CDR2 SNEGSKA (reference sequence). The CDR3 has 15 amino acids. The CDR3 DNA reads as TGCAGTGCTACCCCAGTGAAGGGCGGATCCACTGAAGCTTTCTTT. Translating it yields CSATPVKGGSTEAFF.

The chain uses TRBV19 and TRBJ2-7, with TRBD2 identical over 9 bases. CDR1 and CDR2 from the germline V gene are LNHDA and SQIVND (reference sequence). The CDR3 is 15 amino acids. The V segment lost 5 bases and the J segment 1 base; nucleotides outside the gene matches: 6. The CDR3 region is CASSSSGRLSYEQYF. The CDR3 DNA reads as TGTGCCAGTAGTTCAAGCGGGAGGTTGTCCTACGAGCAGTACTTC.

A word on this clonotype: Since the CDR3 does not end with the conserved phenylalanine or tryptophan, this likely comes from a read error. The CDR3, as DNA: TGTGCCAGCAGGGGGGCCCCGTCCTATTCACCCCTCCACTCT. It yields the protein CASRGAPSYSPLHS. This sequence joins TRBV7-2 and TRBJ1-6; a weak D match, TRBD1 (6 bases). Germline loops: CDR1 SGHTA, CDR2 FQGNSA. The CDR3 loop spans 14 amino acids. V dropped 6 bases and J dropped 8 bases, with 14 bases sitting between them.

This clonotype occurred once. V is TRBV4-3 and J is TRBJ2-6; a weak D match, TRBD1 (5 bases). Germline V gene lookup returns CDR1 LGHNA and CDR2 YSLEER. The length of the CDR3 is 16 residues. V gave up 0 bases and J gave up 2 bases, with 8 bases separating them. CDR3 sequence reads: CASSQDLGAGANVLTF. CDR3 bases: TGCGCCAGCAGCCAAGATCTAGGGGCTGGGGCCAACGTCCTGACTTTC.

This clonotype was observed at least ten times. The gene calls are TRBV7-2 and TRBJ2-3; perhaps TRBD1 as D (6 bases). Germline V gives CDR1 SGHTA, CDR2 FQGNSA. The CDR3 spans 17 residues. Trimming cost V 0 bases and J 8 bases, with 21 bases left between them. Here the CDR3 DNA reads TGTGCCAGCAGCTTAGCTGACAGTCAATTCCCACAGGGTACGCAGTATTTT. Protein: CASSLADSQFPQGTQYF. Drawing the rest from reference TRBV7-2 and TRBJ2-3, the complete variable domain is GAGVSQSPSNKVTEKGKDVELRCDPISGHTALYWYRQSLGQGLEFLIYFQGNSAPDKSGLPSDRFSAERTGGSVSTLTIQRTQQEDSAVYLCASSLADSQFPQGTQYFGPGTRLTVL.

V and J are TRBV7-2 and TRBJ1-4; 7 positions match TRBD1. This CDR3 has 14 residues. Trimming took 3 bases from V and 6 from J; bases not matched to a gene: 4. CDR1 SGHTA and CDR2 FQGNSA come from the germline V gene. The CDR3 loop reads CASSLTGSDEKLFF. The CDR3 DNA reads as TGTGCCAGCAGCTTGACAGGGTCGGATGAAAAACTGTTTTTT.

This clonotype was counted ten times or more. The chain carries TRBV5-1 and TRBJ2-3; the match to TRBD1 covers 8 bases. The V gene end was trimmed by 4 bases and the J gene end by 2 bases; junction bases not matched to a gene: 18. Per the germline V gene, CDR1 is SGHRS and CDR2 is YFSETQ. The CDR3 totals 19 residues. CDR3 coding DNA: TGCGCCAGCAGCCCACTGGGACAGGACCTTCCTTCCGCCACAGATACGCAGTATTTT. Translating it yields CASSPLGQDLPSATDTQYF.

The chain carries TRBV29-1 and TRBJ2-1; D not certain. The CDR3 covers 11 residues. Trimming removed 6 bases at V and 9 bases at J, with 12 bases between. The germline V gene has CDR1 SQVTM and CDR2 ANQGSEA. The CDR3 loop is CSVDGLPEQFF. CDR3 DNA sequence: TGCAGCGTCGACGGGCTACCTGAGCAGTTCTTC.

This chain connects TRBV7-3 to TRBJ1-2; D not certain. The CDR3 extends over 13 amino acids. Germline V gene data show CDR1 as SGHTA and CDR2 as FQGTGA. V was pared by 5 bases and J by 8 bases, with 15 bases between. CDR3 DNA sequence: TGTGCCAGCAGCCAAGCCTCGGGCTACGGCTACACCTTC. It specifies CASSQASGYGYTF. Combining the CDR3 with reference TRBV7-3 and TRBJ1-2 gives the whole variable domain GAGVSQTPSNKVTEKGKYVELRCDPISGHTALYWYRQSLGQGPEFLIYFQGTGAADDSGLPNDRFFAVRPEGSVSTLKIQRTERGDSAVYLCASSQASGYGYTFGSGTRLTVV.

V and J are TRBV7-6 and TRBJ2-1; D remains ambiguous. CDR3 length: 13 residues. From germline, CDR1 is SGHVS and CDR2 FNYEAQ. V gave up 1 base and J gave up 6 bases, with 7 bases separating them. CDR3: CASSLVNSNEQFF. The CDR3 DNA sequence: TGTGCCAGCAGCTTAGTCAACAGCAATGAGCAGTTCTTC.

This chain links TRBV20-1 with TRBJ2-7; 7 nucleotides align to TRBD2. Germline V gene data show CDR1 as DFQATT and CDR2 as SNEGSKA (reference sequence). The CDR3 runs 14 residues. Trimming cost V 6 bases and J 1 base; bases outside gene matches: 9. In DNA form, the CDR3 reads TGCAGTGCCCCGGCGGGAGCCGGTTCCTACGAGCAGTACTTC. It is translated as CSAPAGAGSYEQYF.

This clonotype came up many times. The chain links TRBV6-5 to TRBJ2-7; 8 bases match TRBD1. Germline values: CDR1 MNHEY, CDR2 SVGAGI. The CDR3 has 13 amino acids. Trimming took 4 bases from V and 7 from J; bases not matched to a gene: 6. DNA of the CDR3: TGTGCCAGCAGTTTGTCCAGGGGGCGAGAGCAGTACTTC. Translation: CASSLSRGREQYF.

This clonotype occurred a few times. The V and J genes are TRBV7-2 and TRBJ1-2, with D uncertain. The CDR3 has 13 residues. CDR1 SGHTA and CDR2 FQGNSA come from the germline V gene. Trimming left V 1 base short and J 5 bases short, with 8 bases between. CDR3 sequence reads: CASSLDRKYGYTF. The CDR3 nucleotides are TGTGCCAGCAGCTTAGACAGAAAGTATGGCTACACCTTC.

The chain couples TRBV7-9 to TRBJ2-3, with D maybe TRBD1 (8 bases). CDR3 length: 15 amino acids. The V end lost 5 bases, the J end lost 3 bases, and 15 bases lay between the germline ends. Germline V gene data show CDR1 as SEHNR and CDR2 as FQNEAQ (reference sequence). The CDR3, as DNA: TGTGCCAGCAGCAAACAGGGGGGAGGGACAGATACGCAGTATTTT. Translating gives CASSKQGGGTDTQYF.

This clonotype was seen repeatedly, ten times or more. This sequence joins TRBV10-1 and TRBJ1-2; the D is unclear. Germline V gene sequence: CDR1 WNHNN, CDR2 SYGVQD (reference sequence). The ends were cut back, 0 bases at V and 0 bases at J, with 20 bases in the middle. The CDR3 sequence is 19 residues long. The CDR3 region is CASSESYQSTWVANYGYTF. The CDR3 DNA reads TGCGCCAGCAGTGAGTCGTATCAATCCACGTGGGTAGCTAACTATGGCTACACCTTC.

J is TRBJ2-7 and V is TRBV7-2; 7 bases line up with TRBD1. The tail of the sequence fits TRBJ2-4 better, so the J call may be wrong. Germline assignment: CDR1 SGHTA and CDR2 FQGNSA. This CDR3 contains 17 residues. CDR3 sequence reads: CASSLVPRTGDKNIQYF. CDR3 sequence (DNA): TGTGCCAGCAGCTTGGTGCCACGGACAGGAGACAAAAACATTCAGTACTTC.

This clonotype was observed a few times. The CDR3 loop reads CASSEQGYSNQPQHF. The CDR3 DNA sequence: TGCGCCAGCAGCGAACAGGGCTATAGCAATCAGCCCCAGCATTTT. The V and J genes are TRBV5-1 and TRBJ1-5; D is possibly TRBD1 (6 bases). Germline assignment: CDR1 SGHRS and CDR2 YFSETQ. The ends were cut back, 4 bases at V and 0 bases at J, with 11 bases in the middle. This CDR3 has 15 residues.

CDR3 in DNA: TGTGCCAGCAGCCGAGGACAGGGCCCAGGTGATACGCAGTATTTT. Translating it yields CASSRGQGPGDTQYF. This chain joins TRBV7-9 and TRBJ2-3; 8 bases fit TRBD1. Germline lookup yields CDR1 SEHNR and CDR2 FQNEAQ (reference sequence). The V gene end was trimmed by 5 bases and the J gene end by 6 bases; junction bases not matched to a gene: 10. The CDR3 has 15 amino acids.

Of note for this clonotype: Here the CDR3 omits its conserved ending phenylalanine or tryptophan, so a read error is the likely source. V is TRBV7-3 and J is TRBJ2-5, with TRBD2 as a possible D gene (6 bases). Germline V CDR1 and CDR2: SGHTA, FQGTGA. V was trimmed by 3 bases and J by 2 bases, leaving 16 bases between them. The CDR3 has 16 residues. Here the CDR3 reads CASSLGRLVRQETQYL. The CDR3 nucleotides are TGTGCCAGCAGCTTGGGAAGACTAGTACGGCAAGAGACCCAGTACCTC.

In the case of this clonotype: Likely a read error: the CDR3 ends without its conserved phenylalanine or tryptophan. J is TRBJ2-7 and V is TRBV7-9; 8 bases agree with TRBD1. The length of the CDR3 is 15 residues. V lost 0 bases and J lost 3; bases outside the gene matches: 4. Germline V gene sequence: CDR1 SEHNR, CDR2 FQNEAQ (reference sequence). CDR3 residues: CASSLAGTGLYEQYL. The CDR3, as DNA: TGTGCCAGCAGCTTAGCGGGGACAGGTCTCTACGAGCAGTACCTC.